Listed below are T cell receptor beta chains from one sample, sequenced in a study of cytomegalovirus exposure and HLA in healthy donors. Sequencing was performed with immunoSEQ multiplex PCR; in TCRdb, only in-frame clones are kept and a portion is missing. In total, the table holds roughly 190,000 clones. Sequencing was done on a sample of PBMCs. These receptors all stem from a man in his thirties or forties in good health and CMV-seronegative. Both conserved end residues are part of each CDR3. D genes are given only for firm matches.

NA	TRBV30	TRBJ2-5	CAWNLQVYQETQYF	TGTGCCTGGAATCTACAGGTATACCAAGAGACCCAGTACTTC
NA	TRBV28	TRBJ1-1	CASSSPYRANTEAFF	TGTGCCAGCAGCTCTCCATACAGGGCGAACACTGAAGCTTTCTTT
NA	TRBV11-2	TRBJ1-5	CASSLYGNSVGQPQHF	TGTGCCAGCAGCTTATACGGGAACTCGGTCGGGCAGCCCCAGCATTTT
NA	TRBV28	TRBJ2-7	CASRSQGSSYEQYF	TGTGCCAGCAGGTCGCAGGGCAGCTCCTACGAGCAGTACTTC
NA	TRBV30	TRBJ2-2	CAWSVLGAGELFF	TGTGCCTGGAGTGTACTGGGGGCTGGGGAGCTGTTTTTT
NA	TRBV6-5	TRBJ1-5	CASQNGQGGYQPQHF	TGTGCCAGCCAAAATGGGCAGGGTGGGTATCAGCCCCAGCATTTT
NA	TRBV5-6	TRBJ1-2	CASNGWELIGYTF	TGTGCCAGCAACGGGTGGGAGTTGATCGGCTACACCTTC
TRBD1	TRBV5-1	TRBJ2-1	CASSSVLNVQGDVVNNEQFF	TGCGCCAGCAGCTCAGTCTTAAATGTGCAGGGGGACGTGGTGAACAATGAGCAGTTCTTC
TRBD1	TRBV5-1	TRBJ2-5	CASSLAGGQDPETQYF	TGCGCCAGCAGCTTGGCCGGGGGACAGGATCCCGAGACCCAGTACTTC
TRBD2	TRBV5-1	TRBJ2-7	CASSPYSGTSGGSF	TGCGCCAGCAGCCCCTACTCCGGGACTAGCGGGGGGTCGTTC
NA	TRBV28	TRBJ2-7	CASSLSTGSYEQYF	TGTGCCAGCAGTTTATCCACAGGAAGCTACGAGCAGTACTTC
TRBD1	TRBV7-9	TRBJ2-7	CASTSPGTGVDEQYF	TGTGCCAGCACCTCCCCCGGGACAGGGGTTGACGAGCAGTACTTC
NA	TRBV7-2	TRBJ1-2	CASSPQGLLYGYTF	TGTGCCAGCAGCCCTCAGGGGCTCCTCTATGGCTACACCTTC
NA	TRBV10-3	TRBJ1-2	CAISESQGYDGYTF	TGTGCCATCAGTGAAAGTCAGGGGTATGACGGCTACACCTTC
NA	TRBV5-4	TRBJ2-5	CASSSARGGETQYF	TGTGCCAGCAGCTCTGCCCGAGGAGGAGAGACCCAGTACTTC
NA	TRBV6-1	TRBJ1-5	CAITGSGNQPQHF	TGTGCCATCACAGGGTCGGGCAATCAGCCCCAGCATTTT
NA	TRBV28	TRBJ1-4	CASTGGQEKLFF	TGTGCCAGCACGGGGGGCCAAGAAAAACTGTTTTTT
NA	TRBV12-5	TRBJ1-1	CASGFPGHLNTEAFF	TGTGCTAGTGGTTTCCCGGGACACTTGAACACTGAAGCTTTCTTT
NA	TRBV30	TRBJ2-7	CAWSRQKTGF	TGTGCCTGGAGTAGACAGAAAACGGGCTTC
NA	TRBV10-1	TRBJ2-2	CASGSGSSNTGELFF	TGCGCCAGCGGGAGCGGGTCGTCTAACACCGGGGAGCTGTTTTTT
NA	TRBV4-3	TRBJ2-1	CASSQDESGERGQFF	TGCGCCAGCAGCCAAGATGAGTCAGGGGAACGGGGGCAGTTCTTC
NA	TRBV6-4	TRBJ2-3	CASTLRGEGEDTQYF	TGTGCCTCCACCCTTCGGGGGGAGGGGGAAGATACGCAGTATTTT
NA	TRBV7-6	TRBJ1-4	CASSLLAATNEKLFF	TGTGCCAGCAGCTTATTGGCAGCAACTAATGAAAAACTGTTTTTT
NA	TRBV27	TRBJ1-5	CASSLYFGGQEPQHF	TGTGCCAGCAGTTTATATTTCGGCGGGCAGGAGCCCCAGCATTTT
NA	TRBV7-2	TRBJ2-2	CASSRRPSTGELFF	TGTGCCAGCAGCCGCCGTCCTAGCACAGGGGAGCTGTTTTTT
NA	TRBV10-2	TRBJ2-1	CASSVLGGNEQFF	TGCGCCAGCAGTGTTTTAGGGGGAAATGAGCAGTTCTTC
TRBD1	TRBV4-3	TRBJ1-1	CASSRSAWATGAIVDTEAFF	TGCGCCAGCAGCAGGTCGGCATGGGCGACAGGGGCCATTGTCGACACTGAAGCTTTCTTT
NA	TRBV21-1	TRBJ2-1	CASSKPRASGGSSYNEQFF	TGTGCCAGCAGCAAACCAAGGGCTAGCGGAGGGAGCTCCTACAATGAGCAGTTCTTC
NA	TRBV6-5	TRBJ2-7	CASSTAISSYEQYF	TGTGCCAGCTCGACAGCTATCAGCTCCTACGAGCAGTACTTC
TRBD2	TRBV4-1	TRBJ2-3	CASSQRKLAGGPTDTQYF	TGCGCCAGCAGCCAAAGGAAGCTCGCGGGGGGTCCCACAGATACGCAGTATTTT
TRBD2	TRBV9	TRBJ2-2	CASSVTSGGSTGELFF	TGTGCCAGCAGCGTAACTAGCGGGGGCTCCACCGGGGAGCTGTTTTTT
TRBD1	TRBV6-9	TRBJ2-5	CASSWFVGQGKETQYF	TGTGCCAGCAGTTGGTTTGTTGGACAGGGGAAAGAGACCCAGTACTTC
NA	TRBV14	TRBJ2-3	CASSHPGTDTQYF	TGTGCCAGCAGCCATCCTGGCACAGATACGCAGTATTTT
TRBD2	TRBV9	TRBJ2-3	CASSVDGTSGSMRVTDTQYF	TGTGCCAGCAGCGTAGATGGGACTAGCGGGAGTATGAGGGTCACAGATACGCAGTATTTT
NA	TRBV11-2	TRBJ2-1	CASSLGRWSSYNEQFF	TGTGCCAGCAGCTTAGGGCGGTGGAGCTCCTACAATGAGCAGTTCTTC
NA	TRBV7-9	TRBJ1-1	CASSLGGSLNTEAFF	TGTGCCAGCAGCTTAGGCGGCAGCCTGAACACTGAAGCTTTCTTT
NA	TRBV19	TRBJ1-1	CASSYRGEAFF	TGTGCCAGTAGTTATAGGGGCGAAGCTTTCTTT
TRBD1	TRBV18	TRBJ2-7	CASSPLSGTGIPEQYF	TGTGCCAGCTCACCACTTTCTGGGACAGGGATCCCCGAGCAGTACTTC
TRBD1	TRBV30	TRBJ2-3	CAWSAVPGQITDTQYF	TGTGCCTGGAGTGCCGTTCCGGGACAGATCACAGATACGCAGTATTTT
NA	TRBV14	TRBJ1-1	CASSQEPIYMNTEAFF	TGTGCCAGCAGCCAAGAACCCATCTATATGAACACTGAAGCTTTCTTT
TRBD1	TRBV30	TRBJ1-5	CAWADRDNQPQHF	TGTGCCTGGGCAGACAGGGATAATCAGCCCCAGCATTTT
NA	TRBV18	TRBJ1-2	CASSPGQGSDGYTF	TGTGCCAGCTCACCAGGGCAGGGGTCTGATGGCTACACCTTC
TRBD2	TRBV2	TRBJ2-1	CASSDGGLAGVEQFF	TGTGCCAGCAGTGACGGTGGACTAGCGGGGGTTGAGCAGTTCTTC
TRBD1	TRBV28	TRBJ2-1	CASSLAAGQGRYEQFF	TGTGCCAGCAGTTTAGCCGCGGGACAGGGTAGGTATGAGCAGTTCTTC
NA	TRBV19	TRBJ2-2	CASSIGGSVFTGELFF	TGTGCCAGTAGTATAGGCGGCAGTGTGTTCACCGGGGAGCTGTTTTTT
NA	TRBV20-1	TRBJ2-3	CSAGQGDTQYF	TGCAGTGCTGGTCAGGGGGATACGCAGTATTTT
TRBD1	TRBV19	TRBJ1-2	CASSPRTGDGSNYGYTF	TGTGCCAGTAGCCCAAGGACAGGGGATGGGTCCAACTATGGCTACACCTTC